A single T cell receptor (beta chain) is shown here with its context. The CDR3 has 17 amino acids. Trimming removed 4 bases at V and 1 base at J, with 19 bases between. Germline V gene lookup returns CDR1 SGDLS and CDR2 YYNGEE. These data are taken from a study of blood T cell repertoires in COVID-19. Study-level background: COVID-19 samples from acute and convalescent phases originated in the United States, Italy and Spain.

As originally analysed: Reference gene primer amplification yielded estimated nucleated cell counts. The assay was immunoSEQ multiplex PCR, and TCRdb's table has in-frame clones only and misses some. The DNA gave D and trimming, while V, J and clone size come from that table. This sample has approximately 150,000 clones, with approximately 84% found just once. V gene TRBV9 combines with J gene TRBJ2-3; D not resolved. This TCR derives from a man aged 70 or older with acute or convalescent COVID-19. Sequenced: peripheral blood. This CDR3 reads CASSKNSKPTRTDTQYF. The CDR3 nucleotides read TGTGCCAGCAGCAAAAACTCAAAACCGACACGCACAGATACGCAGTATTTT. Together with reference TRBV9 and TRBJ2-3, the CDR3 gives the full variable domain: DSGVTQTPKHLITATGQRVTLRCSPRSGDLSVYWYQQSLDQGLQFLIQYYNGEERAKGNILERFSAQQFPDLHSELNLSSLELGDSALYFCASSKNSKPTRTDTQYFGPGTRLTVL.